This TCR beta chain was observed in a study of blood T cells in healthy people across ages. Together with a sample-barcoded 5' primer, a J-beta primer mix was included in a second PCR lasting about 6 to 12 cycles. Via MiXCR, TCRdb re-called the 5' RACE reads, giving one row per CDR3 protein. The table has about 650,000 distinct CDR3 sequences, about a third seen once. The V end lost 5 bases, the J end lost 4 bases, and 20 bases lay between the germline ends. This CDR3 region has 16 residues. Germline V CDR1 and CDR2: SGHTA, FQGNSA. The chain combines TRBV7-2 with TRBJ1-2, with D perhaps TRBD1 (5 bases). This TCR came from a woman of 80 years or more in good health. What was sequenced was blood. As DNA, the CDR3 is TGTGCCAGCAGCGCCGGGACCCAAAAGGCCACCTATGGCTACACCTTC. As protein: CASSAGTQKATYGYTF.